This entry describes one TCR beta chain. The antigen is undetermined. Trimming took 3 bases from V and 1 from J, leaving 6 bases between them. This CDR3 is 13 amino acids long. The germline CDR1 and CDR2 sequences are SNHLY and FYNNEI. The repertoire was sequenced with immunoSEQ multiplex PCR; TCRdb's copy has only in-frame clones and lacks some. The table lists 4,500 to 5,000 clones, 64% of them singletons. The sample belongs to a study of CD8 T cell repertoires and HIV-1 epitope variants. As for the study in general: Twenty-five autologous and known Gag and Nef epitope variant peptides each stimulated T cells separately. Controls were a CMV, EBV and flu peptide pool, Ebola AY9 negative control, and no-peptide well. A 10-day culture received IL-2, IL-7 and IL-15 on days 3 and 7. The baseline condition was 1M T cells left uncultured.

The sequenced sample consisted of cultured CD8+ T cells derived from PBMCs. The clonotype originates from a male donor with HIV. This rearrangement joins TRBV2 to TRBJ1-1, with D unclear. The CDR3 here is CASSDWGNTEAFF. CDR3 in DNA: TGTGCCAGCAGTGACTGGGGGAACACTGAAGCTTTCTTT.